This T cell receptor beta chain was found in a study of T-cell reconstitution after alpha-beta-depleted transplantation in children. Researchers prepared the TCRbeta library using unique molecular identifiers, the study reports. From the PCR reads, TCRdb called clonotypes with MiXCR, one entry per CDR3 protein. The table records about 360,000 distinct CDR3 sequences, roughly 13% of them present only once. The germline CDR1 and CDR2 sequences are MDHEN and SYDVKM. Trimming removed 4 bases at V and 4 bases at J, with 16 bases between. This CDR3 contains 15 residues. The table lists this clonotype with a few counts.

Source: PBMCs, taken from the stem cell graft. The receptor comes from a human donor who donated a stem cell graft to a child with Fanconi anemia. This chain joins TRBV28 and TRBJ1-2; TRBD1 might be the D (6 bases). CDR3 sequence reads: CASSSTGLFGYGYTF. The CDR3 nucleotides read TGTGCCAGCAGTTCGACAGGTCTGTTTGGCTATGGCTACACCTTC.